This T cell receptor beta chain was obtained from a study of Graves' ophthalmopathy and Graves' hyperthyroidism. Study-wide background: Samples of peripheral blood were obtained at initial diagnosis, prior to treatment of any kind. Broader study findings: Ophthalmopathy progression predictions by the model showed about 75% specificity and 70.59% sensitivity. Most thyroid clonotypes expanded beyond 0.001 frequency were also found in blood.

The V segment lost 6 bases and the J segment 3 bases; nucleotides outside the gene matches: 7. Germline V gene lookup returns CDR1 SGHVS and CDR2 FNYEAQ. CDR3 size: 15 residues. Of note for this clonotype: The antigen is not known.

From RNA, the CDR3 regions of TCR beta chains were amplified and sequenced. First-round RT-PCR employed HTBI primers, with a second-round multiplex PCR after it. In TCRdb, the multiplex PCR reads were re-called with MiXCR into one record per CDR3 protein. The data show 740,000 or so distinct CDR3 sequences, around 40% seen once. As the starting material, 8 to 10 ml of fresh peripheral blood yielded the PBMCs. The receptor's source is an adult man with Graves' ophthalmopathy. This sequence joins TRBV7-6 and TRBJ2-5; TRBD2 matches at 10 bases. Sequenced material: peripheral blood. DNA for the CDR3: TGTGCCAGCAGTTTATCCGGACTAGCGGAAGAGACCCAGTACTTC. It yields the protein CASSLSGLAEETQYF. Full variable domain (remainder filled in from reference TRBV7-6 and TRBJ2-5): GAGVSQSPRYKVTKRGQDVALRCDPISGHVSLYWYRQALGQGPEFLTYFNYEAQQDKSGLPNDRFSAERPEGSISTLTIQRTEQRDSAMYRCASSLSGLAEETQYFGPGTRLLVL.